Below, 5 T cell receptor beta chains from the same sample are listed, as sequenced in a study of shared T cell receptors in the human thymus. Clones were read by immunoSEQ multiplex PCR, and TCRdb kept only the in-frame ones, dropping some. The sample yields under 700,000 clones, approximately 80% seen once. These same records also appear under a second study, on human thymus T cells.

Sequencing was performed on thymocytes. The receptors come from a boy under two years old with a congenital heart defect.

The genes are TRBV5-6 and TRBJ2-3, with 11 bases that match TRBD2. The CDR3 totals 16 residues. The V gene's germline CDR1 is SGHDT and CDR2 YYEEEE. Unmatched junction bases numbered 2, after V lost 0 bases and J lost 2 bases. The CDR3 reads CASSLETSGNTDTQYF. The CDR3 DNA reads as TGTGCCAGCAGCTTGGAGACTAGCGGGAACACAGATACGCAGTATTTT.

The V call is TRBV6-5, the J call TRBJ1-1; TRBD1 aligns across 7 bases. This CDR3 comprises 14 residues. V lost 5 bases to trimming and J lost 6 bases; unmatched junction nucleotides: 9. Germline CDR1 MNHEY, CDR2 SVGAGI. This CDR3 reads CASSDTGVIAEAFF. Here the CDR3 DNA reads TGTGCCAGCAGTGACACAGGGGTAATCGCTGAAGCTTTCTTT.

CDR3 loop: CATSRDRGPEGLAGSYEQYF. CDR3 sequence (DNA): TGTGCCACCAGCAGGGACAGGGGGCCTGAGGGACTAGCGGGCTCCTACGAGCAGTACTTC. The J gene is TRBJ2-7, the V gene TRBV15, with a tentative D call TRBD2 (12 bases). The V gene lost 3 bases and the J gene lost 0 bases, with 27 bases spanning the gap. Germline V gene sequence: CDR1 LNHNV, CDR2 YYDKDF (reference sequence). CDR3 size: 20 residues.

This chain joins TRBV2 and TRBJ1-4, with 9 bases lining up with TRBD1. The V gene end was trimmed by 6 bases and the J gene end by 9 bases; junction bases not matched to a gene: 5. In germline, CDR1 is SNHLY, CDR2 FYNNEI. CDR3 length: 13 residues. The CDR3 DNA follows: TGTGCCAGCAGGGGACAGGGCGTGAAAAAACTGTTTTTT. Translating gives CASRGQGVKKLFF.

This clone was seen just once. The V call is TRBV14, the J call TRBJ2-7; 13 nucleotides align to TRBD2. V lost 0 bases, J lost 3 bases, and 8 bases stayed unmatched. CDR1 is SGHDN, CDR2 FVKESK, per germline. The CDR3 runs to 18 residues. CDR3 region: CASSQEGGLAGESYEQYF. Written as DNA, the CDR3 is TGTGCCAGCAGCCAAGAGGGAGGACTAGCGGGAGAGAGCTACGAGCAGTACTTC.